Below are 18 T cell receptor beta chains sequenced from a single sample in a study of cytomegalovirus exposure and HLA in healthy donors. Primers: 60 Vbeta forward and 13 Jbeta reverse. The data were produced by immunoSEQ multiplex PCR, yet TCRdb's version contains in-frame clones alone and is incomplete. The sample includes 100,000 to 150,000 clones, approximately 72% seen only once; the top ten take 6.5% to 9%. Sequencing used PBMCs. The source of these receptors is a woman aged 40 to 50 in good health and CMV-seropositive.

V usage is TRBV2 and J usage is TRBJ2-5; D call uncertain. Trimming took off 0 bases at V and 4 bases at J, with 3 bases between the two ends. Germline CDR1 reads SNHLY; CDR2 reads FYNNEI. The CDR3 loop spans 12 amino acids. This CDR3 reads CASSEARETQYF. The CDR3 DNA reads TGTGCCAGCAGTGAAGCGCGAGAGACCCAGTACTTC.

This clone was counted a few times. J is TRBJ2-5 and V is TRBV5-6, with 11 bases aligning to TRBD2. J was trimmed by 0 bases and V by 7 bases; bases with no gene match: 2. Germline V gene data show CDR1 as SGHDT and CDR2 as YYEEEE. The CDR3 length is 14 residues. Here the CDR3 DNA reads TGTGCCAGCCTAGCGGGGGGTTACCAAGAGACCCAGTACTTC. Its translation: CASLAGGYQETQYF.

This clone was seen ten or more times. This rearrangement joins TRBV19 to TRBJ1-2; maybe TRBD1 (6 bases). V was cut by 5 bases and J by 4 bases, with 11 bases left in between. Germline-derived CDR1 and CDR2 are LNHDA and SQIVND (reference sequence). This CDR3 is 13 amino acids long. The CDR3 coding sequence is TGTGCCAGTAGTCCCAGGGGAGTCTATGGCTACACCTTC. It is translated as CASSPRGVYGYTF.

This chain joins TRBV7-9 and TRBJ2-7; TRBD1 might be the D (5 bases). CDR1 is SEHNR and CDR2 is FQNEAQ in the germline V gene (reference sequence). CDR3 size: 13 residues. V was clipped by 5 bases and J by 3 bases, with 11 bases between them. CDR3 DNA: TGTGCCAGCAGCCCAGAAGGGGTCTACGAGCAGTACTTC. It translates to CASSPEGVYEQYF.

The chain links TRBV7-2 to TRBJ1-6; TRBD1 agrees at 8 bases. Germline CDR1 SGHTA, CDR2 FQGNSA. The CDR3 consists of 16 residues. The V and J ends lost 6 bases and 10 bases, in that order; junction bases with no gene match: 14. CDR3 in DNA: TGTGCCAGCAGTCTGGACAGGGAGATGTCATTCTCACCCCTCCACTTT. It encodes CASSLDREMSFSPLHF.

The rearrangement uses TRBV7-3 and TRBJ2-5, with unresolved D. Trimming shortened V by 1 base and J by 5 bases, and 8 bases separated the two germline ends. There are 13 residues in the CDR3. Germline CDR1 is SGHTA and CDR2 is FQGTGA. The DNA of the CDR3 is TGTGCCAGCAGCTTAATTGGTAGCGAGACCCAGTACTTC. Protein product: CASSLIGSETQYF.

The chain is built from TRBV12-2 and TRBJ1-2. TRBV12-2 is a pseudogene segment. There are 16 residues in the CDR3. This CDR3 reads CASRLGSPGAEYGYTF. The CDR3 coding sequence is TGTGCAAGTCGCTTAGGGTCTCCAGGAGCGGAGTATGGCTACACCTTC.

The chain uses TRBV14 and TRBJ2-5; 7 nucleotides line up with TRBD1. V gave up 0 bases and J gave up 4 bases; unmatched junction bases: 5. CDR3 length equals 15 residues. CDR1 and CDR2 (germline): SGHDN, FVKESK. The chain's CDR3 is CASSQERGLGETQYF. The CDR3 DNA reads as TGTGCCAGCAGCCAAGAAAGGGGGCTAGGAGAGACCCAGTACTTC. Based on the CDR3 plus reference TRBV14 and TRBJ2-5, the full variable domain is EAGVTQFPSHSVIEKGQTVTLRCDPISGHDNLYWYRRVMGKEIKFLLHFVKESKQDESGMPNNRFLAERTGGTYSTLKVQPAELEDSGVYFCASSQERGLGETQYFGPGTRLLVL.

This chain connects TRBV7-8 to TRBJ1-1; D remains ambiguous. The V gene's germline CDR1 is SGHVS and CDR2 FQNEAQ. This CDR3 has 15 amino acids. V lost 5 bases and J lost 11, with 24 bases in between. For the CDR3, the DNA is TGTGCCAGCAGCATCCGGCAGGACGGCCTACGCGGGGCTTTCTTT. It specifies CASSIRQDGLRGAFF.

The chain employs TRBV29-1 and TRBJ1-1, with D possibly TRBD1 on 5 matching bases. Trimming removed 0 bases from V and 3 bases from J, with 14 bases in between. The CDR3 loop spans 15 amino acids. The germline CDR1 and CDR2 sequences are SQVTM and ANQGSEA. The CDR3 loop reads CSVEDLGRGDTEAFF. The CDR3 DNA reads as TGCAGCGTTGAAGATCTAGGGAGGGGAGACACTGAAGCTTTCTTT.

This chain links TRBV5-1 with TRBJ1-2; no firm D call. Per germline, CDR1 SGHRS and CDR2 YFSETQ. The V and J ends lost 0 bases and 8 bases respectively, with 14 bases between them. The CDR3 totals 14 residues. In nucleotides, the CDR3 is TGCGCCAGCAGCTTGGGGAGTTTACAGCGGGGCTACACCTTC. It yields the protein CASSLGSLQRGYTF.

V gene TRBV4-1 combines with J gene TRBJ2-7; TRBD1 matches 8 bases. In germline, CDR1 is MGHRA, CDR2 YSYEKL. The CDR3 length is 15 residues. The V segment lost 4 bases and the J segment 9 bases; nucleotides outside the gene matches: 14. This CDR3 reads CASSLGTGDILRQYF. CDR3 sequence (DNA): TGCGCCAGCAGCCTTGGGACAGGTGACATACTCCGGCAGTACTTC.

CDR3 coding DNA: TGTGCCAAACAGACAGGTGCGAACACCGGGGAGCTGTTTTTT. This translates into CAKQTGANTGELFF. This rearrangement joins TRBV2 to TRBJ2-2; weak D call: TRBD1 (6 bases). V lost 10 bases and J 0 bases, leaving 12 bases between the germline ends. The CDR3 sequence is 14 residues long. The germline V gene encodes CDR1 SNHLY and CDR2 FYNNEI.

The chain joins TRBV7-9 to TRBJ1-5, with D possibly matching TRBD1 (5 bases). V was trimmed by 1 base and J by 2 bases, leaving 6 bases between them. The CDR3 covers 14 residues. Germline values: CDR1 SEHNR, CDR2 FQNEAQ (reference sequence). As DNA, the CDR3 is TGTGCCAGCAGCTTAGAAGGGGGCAATCAGCCCCAGCATTTT. Translated, it gives CASSLEGGNQPQHF.

This clone was recorded a few times. This sequence joins TRBV6-5 and TRBJ2-5; D uncertain. CDR3 length: 11 amino acids. Germline CDR1 and CDR2: MNHEY and SVGAGI. Trimming took off 6 bases at V and 1 base at J, with 3 bases between the two ends. The CDR3 loop reads CASSIQETQYF. The CDR3 coding sequence is TGTGCCAGCAGCATCCAAGAGACCCAGTACTTC.

This clone has more than one count but fewer than ten. This chain uses TRBV5-1 with TRBJ2-1; TRBD1 might be the D (7 bases). The CDR3 extends over 17 amino acids. V was shortened by 4 bases and J by 8 bases, with 25 bases between the two germline ends. Germline V lookup: CDR1 SGHRS, CDR2 YFSETQ. CDR3 in amino acids: CASSPGGGESLGDEQFF. The DNA for the CDR3 is TGCGCCAGCAGCCCCGGAGGGGGCGAAAGTCTAGGCGATGAGCAGTTCTTC.

J is TRBJ1-3 and V is TRBV7-2; D is uncertain. CDR3 size: 16 residues. The germline V and J ends were trimmed by 5 bases and 0 bases, with 14 bases remaining between them. Germline-derived CDR1 and CDR2 are SGHTA and FQGNSA. CDR3 bases: TGTGCCAGCAGCCCGCAAGCTACCCCCTCTGGAAACACCATATATTTT. It is translated as CASSPQATPSGNTIYF.

The V gene is TRBV5-6, the J gene TRBJ2-5; TRBD1 aligns across 10 bases. The tail of the sequence fits TRBJ2-7 better, so the J call may be wrong. The germline CDR1 and CDR2 sequences are SGHDT and YYEEEE. The CDR3 runs 14 residues. The CDR3 is CASSSGTGAYEQYF. As DNA, the CDR3 is TGTGCCAGCAGCTCCGGGACAGGGGCCTACGAGCAGTACTTC.